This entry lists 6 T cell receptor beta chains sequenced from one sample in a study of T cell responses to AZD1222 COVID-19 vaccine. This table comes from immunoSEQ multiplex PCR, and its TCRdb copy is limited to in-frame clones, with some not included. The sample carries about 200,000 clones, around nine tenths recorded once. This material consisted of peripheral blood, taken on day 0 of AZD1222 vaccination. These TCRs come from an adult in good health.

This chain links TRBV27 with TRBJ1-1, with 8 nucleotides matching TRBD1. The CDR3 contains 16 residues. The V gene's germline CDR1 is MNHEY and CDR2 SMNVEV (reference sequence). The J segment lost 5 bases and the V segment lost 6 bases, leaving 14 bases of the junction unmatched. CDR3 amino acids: CASRPSHQGARTEAFF. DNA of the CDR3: TGTGCCAGCAGGCCGTCGCATCAGGGGGCGCGGACTGAAGCTTTCTTT.

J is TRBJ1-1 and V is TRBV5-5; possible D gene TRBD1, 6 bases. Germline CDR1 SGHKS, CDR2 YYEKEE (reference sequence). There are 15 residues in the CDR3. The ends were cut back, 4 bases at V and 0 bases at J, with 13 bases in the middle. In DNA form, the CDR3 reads TGTGCCAGCAGCAGACGGGACACTATGAACACTGAAGCTTTCTTT. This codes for CASSRRDTMNTEAFF.

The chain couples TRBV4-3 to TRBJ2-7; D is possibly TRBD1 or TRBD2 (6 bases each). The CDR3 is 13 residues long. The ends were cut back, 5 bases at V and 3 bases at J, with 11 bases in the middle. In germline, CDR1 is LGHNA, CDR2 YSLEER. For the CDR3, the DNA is TGCGCCAGCAGCGCGGGACACCTCTACGAGCAGTACTTC. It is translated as CASSAGHLYEQYF.

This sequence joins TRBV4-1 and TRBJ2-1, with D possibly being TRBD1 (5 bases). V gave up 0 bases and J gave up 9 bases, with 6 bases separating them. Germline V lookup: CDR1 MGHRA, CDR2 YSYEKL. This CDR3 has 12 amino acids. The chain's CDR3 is CASSQDRGEQFF. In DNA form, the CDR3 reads TGCGCCAGCAGCCAAGATAGGGGTGAGCAGTTCTTC.

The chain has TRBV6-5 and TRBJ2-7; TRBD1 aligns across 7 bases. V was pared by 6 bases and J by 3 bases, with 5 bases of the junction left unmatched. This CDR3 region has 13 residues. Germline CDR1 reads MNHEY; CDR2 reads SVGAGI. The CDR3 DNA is TGTGCCAGCAGGGGGACAGCAGTCTACGAGCAGTACTTC. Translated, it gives CASRGTAVYEQYF.

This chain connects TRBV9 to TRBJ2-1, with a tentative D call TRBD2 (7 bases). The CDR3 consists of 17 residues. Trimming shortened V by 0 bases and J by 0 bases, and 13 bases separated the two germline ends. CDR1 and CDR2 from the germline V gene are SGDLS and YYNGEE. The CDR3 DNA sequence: TGTGCCAGCAGCGTAGACGGCGGGGGCCGCTCCTACAATGAGCAGTTCTTC. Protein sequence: CASSVDGGGRSYNEQFF.